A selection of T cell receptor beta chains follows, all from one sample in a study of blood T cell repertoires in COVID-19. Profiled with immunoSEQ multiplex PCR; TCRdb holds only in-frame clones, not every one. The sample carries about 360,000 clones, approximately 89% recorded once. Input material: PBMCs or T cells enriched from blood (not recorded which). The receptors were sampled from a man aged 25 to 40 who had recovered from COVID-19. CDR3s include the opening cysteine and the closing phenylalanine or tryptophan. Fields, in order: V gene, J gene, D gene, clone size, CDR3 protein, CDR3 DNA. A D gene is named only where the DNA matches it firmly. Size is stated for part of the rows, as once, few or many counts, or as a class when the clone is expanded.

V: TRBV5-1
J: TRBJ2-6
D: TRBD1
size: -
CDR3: CASTQGQALSGANVLTF
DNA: TGCGCCAGCACCCAGGGACAGGCACTGTCTGGGGCCAACGTCCTGACTTTC

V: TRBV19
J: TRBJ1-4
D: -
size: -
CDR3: CASSPRGATNEKLFF
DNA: TGTGCCAGTAGTCCGCGGGGGGCAACTAATGAAAAACTGTTTTTT

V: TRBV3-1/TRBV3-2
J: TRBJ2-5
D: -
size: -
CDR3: CASSQGDAAQETQYF
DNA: TGTGCCAGCAGCCAAGGAGACGCGGCACAAGAGACCCAGTACTTC

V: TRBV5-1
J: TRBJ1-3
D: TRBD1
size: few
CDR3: CASSSTGTLRGNTIYF
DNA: TGCGCCAGCAGCTCGACAGGGACGTTAAGGGGAAACACCATATATTTT

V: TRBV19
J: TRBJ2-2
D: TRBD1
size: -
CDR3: CASTRTGPSGELFF
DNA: TGTGCCAGTACTCGGACAGGACCATCCGGGGAGCTGTTTTTT

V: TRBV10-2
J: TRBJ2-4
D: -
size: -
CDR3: CASRAGSPRNIQYF
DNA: TGCGCCAGCAGGGCCGGGTCACCCCGTAACATTCAGTACTTC

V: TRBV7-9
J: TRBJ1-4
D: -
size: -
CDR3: CASSLVPERVLFF
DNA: TGTGCCAGCAGCTTAGTCCCCGAACGAGTACTGTTTTTT

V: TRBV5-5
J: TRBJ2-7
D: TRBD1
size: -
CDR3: CASSLDRASEQYF
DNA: TGTGCCAGCAGCCTGGACAGGGCGAGCGAGCAGTACTTC

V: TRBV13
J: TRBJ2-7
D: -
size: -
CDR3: CASSHRAHEQYF
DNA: TGTGCCAGCAGCCACAGGGCCCACGAGCAGTACTTC

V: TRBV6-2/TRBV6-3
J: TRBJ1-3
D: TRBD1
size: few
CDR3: CASSQDRLILGNTIYF
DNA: TGTGCCAGCAGCCAGGACAGGCTTATTCTCGGAAACACCATATATTTT

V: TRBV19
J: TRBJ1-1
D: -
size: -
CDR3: CASSTDRDTEAFF
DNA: TGTGCCAGTAGTACGGACAGAGACACTGAAGCTTTCTTT

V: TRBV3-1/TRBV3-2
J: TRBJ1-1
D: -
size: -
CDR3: CASSQVTGEAFF
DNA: TGTGCCAGCAGCCAAGTGACGGGGGAAGCTTTCTTT

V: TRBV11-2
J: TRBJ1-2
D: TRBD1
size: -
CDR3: CASSPDRRGGYTF
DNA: TGTGCCAGCAGTCCGGACAGGAGAGGGGGCTACACCTTC

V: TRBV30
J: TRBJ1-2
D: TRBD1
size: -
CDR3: CAWSPGQGLNGYTF
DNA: TGTGCCTGGAGCCCGGGACAGGGTCTTAATGGCTACACCTTC

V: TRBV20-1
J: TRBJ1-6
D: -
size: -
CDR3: CSASAAAYNSPLHF
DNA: TGCAGTGCTAGTGCGGCAGCGTATAATTCACCCCTCCACTTT

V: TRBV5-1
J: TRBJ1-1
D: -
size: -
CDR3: CASSLSLGANTEAFF
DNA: TGCGCCAGCAGCTTGTCTCTGGGGGCGAACACTGAAGCTTTCTTT

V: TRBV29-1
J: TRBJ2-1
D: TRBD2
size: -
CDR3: CSGQAGGSYNEQFF
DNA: TGCAGCGGACAAGCGGGGGGCTCCTACAATGAGCAGTTCTTC

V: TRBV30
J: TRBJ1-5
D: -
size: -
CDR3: CAWSLGDSSNQPQHF
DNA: TGTGCCTGGAGTTTAGGTGACAGTAGCAATCAGCCCCAGCATTTT

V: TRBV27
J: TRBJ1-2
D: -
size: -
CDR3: CASSDRDDYGYTF
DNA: TGTGCCAGCAGTGACAGAGATGACTATGGCTACACCTTC

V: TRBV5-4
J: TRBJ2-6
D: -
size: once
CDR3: CASSRGLGGSGANVLTF
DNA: TGTGCCAGCAGCCGTGGGCTAGGGGGCTCTGGGGCCAACGTCCTGACTTTC

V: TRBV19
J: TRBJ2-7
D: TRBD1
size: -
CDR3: CATSVGTGHYEQYF
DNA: TGTGCCACCTCTGTTGGGACAGGTCACTACGAGCAGTACTTC

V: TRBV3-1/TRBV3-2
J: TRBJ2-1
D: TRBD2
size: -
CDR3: CASSGGAYNEQFF
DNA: TGTGCCAGCAGCGGGGGGGCCTACAATGAGCAGTTCTTC

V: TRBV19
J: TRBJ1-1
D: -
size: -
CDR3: CASSIPGGSRRRASSTEAFF
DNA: TGTGCCAGTAGTATTCCCGGGGGATCGAGGAGGAGAGCAAGTTCCACTGAAGCTTTCTTT

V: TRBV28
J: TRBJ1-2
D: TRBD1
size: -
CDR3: CASSNDRVRGYTF
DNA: TGTGCCAGCAGTAACGACAGGGTACGAGGCTACACCTTC

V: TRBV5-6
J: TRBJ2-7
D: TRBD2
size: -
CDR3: CASSLELAGWGAYEQYF
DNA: TGTGCCAGCAGCTTGGAACTAGCGGGGTGGGGGGCCTACGAGCAGTACTTC

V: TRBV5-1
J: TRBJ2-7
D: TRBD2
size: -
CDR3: CASSLAAGGGSSYEQYF
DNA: TGCGCCAGCAGCCTTGCTGCGGGGGGCGGGAGCTCCTACGAGCAGTACTTC

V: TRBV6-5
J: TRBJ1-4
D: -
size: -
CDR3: CASRQGLDEKLFF
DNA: TGTGCCAGCAGGCAGGGTTTAGACGAAAAACTGTTTTTT

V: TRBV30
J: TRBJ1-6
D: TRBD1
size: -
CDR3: CAWQGTGNSPLHF
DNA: TGTGCCTGGCAGGGGACAGGGAATTCACCCCTCCACTTT

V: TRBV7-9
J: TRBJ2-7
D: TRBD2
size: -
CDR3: CASSLEGWTSGAYEQYF
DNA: TGTGCCAGCAGCTTAGAAGGGTGGACTAGCGGGGCCTACGAGCAGTACTTC

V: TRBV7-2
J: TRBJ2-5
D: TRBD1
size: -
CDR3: CASSLTGFLETQYF
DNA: TGTGCCAGCAGCTTGACAGGGTTTCTAGAGACCCAGTACTTC

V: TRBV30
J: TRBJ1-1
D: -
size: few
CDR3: CAWSVLPGWTEAFF
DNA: TGTGCCTGGAGTGTTCTCCCCGGTTGGACTGAAGCTTTCTTT

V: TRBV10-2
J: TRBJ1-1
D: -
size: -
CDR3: CASSEVTGNTEAFF
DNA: TGCGCCAGCAGTGAAGTAACGGGGAACACTGAAGCTTTCTTT

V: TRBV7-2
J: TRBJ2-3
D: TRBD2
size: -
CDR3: CASSLDSGGADTQYF
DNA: TGTGCCAGCAGCTTAGATAGCGGGGGGGCGGATACGCAGTATTTT

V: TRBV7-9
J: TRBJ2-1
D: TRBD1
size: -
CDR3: CASSLQGAHNEQFF
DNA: TGTGCCAGCAGCTTACAGGGGGCCCACAATGAGCAGTTCTTC

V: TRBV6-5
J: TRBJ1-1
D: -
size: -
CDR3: CASSRSDSMNTEAFF
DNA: TGTGCCAGCAGTCGCTCGGACAGTATGAACACTGAAGCTTTCTTT

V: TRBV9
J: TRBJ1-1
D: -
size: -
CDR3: CASSVDETVLNTEAFF
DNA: TGTGCCAGCAGCGTAGATGAAACGGTTTTGAACACTGAAGCTTTCTTT

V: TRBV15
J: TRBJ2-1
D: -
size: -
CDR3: CATSRGRGTNEQFF
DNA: TGTGCCACCAGCAGAGGAAGGGGAACGAATGAGCAGTTCTTC

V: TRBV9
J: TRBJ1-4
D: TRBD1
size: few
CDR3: CASSVGQGNEKLFF
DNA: TGTGCCAGCAGCGTAGGACAGGGAAATGAAAAACTGTTTTTT

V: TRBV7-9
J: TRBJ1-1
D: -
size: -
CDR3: CASSSRLMNTEAFF
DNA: TGTGCCAGCAGCTCAAGACTGATGAACACTGAAGCTTTCTTT

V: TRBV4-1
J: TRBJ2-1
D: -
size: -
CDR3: CASSPYGNYFNEQFF
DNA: TGCGCCAGCAGCCCTTACGGGAACTATTTCAATGAGCAGTTCTTC

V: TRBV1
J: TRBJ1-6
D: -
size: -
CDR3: CTSSRLRRGVNSPLHF
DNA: TGCACCAGCAGCCGCTTACGTCGCGGGGTTAATTCACCCCTCCACTTT

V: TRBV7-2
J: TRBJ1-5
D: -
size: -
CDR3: CASSLTGWDQPQHF
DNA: TGTGCCAGCAGCCTTACAGGGTGGGACCAGCCCCAGCATTTT

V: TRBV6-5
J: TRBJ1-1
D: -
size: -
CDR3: CASMWVRVATEAFF
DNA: TGTGCCAGCATGTGGGTTCGGGTGGCCACTGAAGCTTTCTTT

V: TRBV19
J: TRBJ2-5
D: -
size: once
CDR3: CASSIGQSRVETQYF
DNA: TGTGCCAGTAGTATTGGACAGTCTAGGGTGGAGACCCAGTACTTC

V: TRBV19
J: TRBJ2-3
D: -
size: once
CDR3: CASSINPRSYTDTQYF
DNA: TGTGCCAGTAGTATAAACCCGCGTAGTTACACAGATACGCAGTATTTT

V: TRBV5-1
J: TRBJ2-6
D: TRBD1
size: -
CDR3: CASIQGDSGANVLTF
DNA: TGCGCCAGCATACAGGGGGACTCAGGGGCCAACGTCCTGACTTTC

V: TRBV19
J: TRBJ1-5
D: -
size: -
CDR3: CASSIFPLSQPQHF
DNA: TGTGCCAGTAGTATTTTTCCCCTGAGCCAGCCCCAGCATTTT

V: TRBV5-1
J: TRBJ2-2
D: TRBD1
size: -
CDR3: CASSSRTGNTGELFF
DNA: TGCGCCAGCAGCTCCCGGACAGGGAACACCGGGGAGCTGTTTTTT

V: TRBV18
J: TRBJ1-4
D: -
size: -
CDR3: CASSPSLGTNEKLFF
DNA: TGTGCCAGCTCGCCATCCCTAGGAACTAATGAAAAACTGTTTTTT

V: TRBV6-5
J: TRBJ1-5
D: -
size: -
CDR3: CASTVLSNQPQHF
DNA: TGTGCCAGCACAGTCTTGTCCAATCAGCCCCAGCATTTT

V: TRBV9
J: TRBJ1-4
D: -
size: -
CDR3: CASSEDTPGEKLFF
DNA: TGTGCCAGCAGTGAAGACACCCCTGGCGAAAAACTGTTTTTT

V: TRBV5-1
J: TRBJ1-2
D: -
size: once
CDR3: CASSSELHGYTF
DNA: TGCGCCAGCAGCTCGGAACTACATGGCTACACCTTC

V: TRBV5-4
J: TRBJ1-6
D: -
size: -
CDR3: CASSLDSGIGSPLHF
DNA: TGTGCCAGCAGCTTGGACTCGGGAATTGGGTCACCCCTCCACTTT

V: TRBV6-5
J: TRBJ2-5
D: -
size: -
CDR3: CASKLQGRQETQYF
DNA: TGTGCCAGCAAGCTACAGGGACGGCAAGAGACCCAGTACTTC

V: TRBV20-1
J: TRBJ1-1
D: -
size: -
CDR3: CSARGPGAFF
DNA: TGCAGTGCTAGGGGGCCCGGGGCTTTCTTT

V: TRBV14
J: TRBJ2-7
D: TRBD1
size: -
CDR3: CASSQGWTGTYEQYF
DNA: TGTGCCAGCAGCCAGGGTTGGACAGGGACCTACGAGCAGTACTTC

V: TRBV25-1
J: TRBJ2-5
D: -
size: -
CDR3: CASGLAGNLETQYF
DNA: TGTGCCAGCGGCCTGGCAGGGAACCTTGAGACCCAGTACTTC